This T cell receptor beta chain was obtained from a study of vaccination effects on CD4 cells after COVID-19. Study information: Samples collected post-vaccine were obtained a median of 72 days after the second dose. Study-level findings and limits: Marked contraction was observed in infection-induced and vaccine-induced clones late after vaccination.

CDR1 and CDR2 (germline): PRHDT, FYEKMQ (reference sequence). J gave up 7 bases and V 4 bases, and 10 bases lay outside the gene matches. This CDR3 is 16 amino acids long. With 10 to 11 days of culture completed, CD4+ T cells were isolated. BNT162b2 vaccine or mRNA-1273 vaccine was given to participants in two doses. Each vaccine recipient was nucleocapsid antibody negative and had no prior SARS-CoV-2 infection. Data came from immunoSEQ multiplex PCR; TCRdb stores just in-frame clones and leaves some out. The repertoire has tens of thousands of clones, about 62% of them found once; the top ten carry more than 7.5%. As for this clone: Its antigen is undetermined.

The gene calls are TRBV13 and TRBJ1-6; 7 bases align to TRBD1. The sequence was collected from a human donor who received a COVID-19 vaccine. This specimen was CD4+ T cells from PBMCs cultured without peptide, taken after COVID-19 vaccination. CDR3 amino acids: CASSSLNWTGNSPLHF. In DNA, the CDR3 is TGTGCCAGCAGCTCCCTCAATTGGACAGGAAATTCACCCCTCCACTTT. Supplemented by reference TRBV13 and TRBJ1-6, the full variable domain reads AAGVIQSPRHLIKEKRETATLKCYPIPRHDTVYWYQQGPGQDPQFLISFYEKMQSDKGSIPDRFSAQQFSDYHSELNMSSLELGDSALYFCASSSLNWTGNSPLHFGNGTRLTVT.